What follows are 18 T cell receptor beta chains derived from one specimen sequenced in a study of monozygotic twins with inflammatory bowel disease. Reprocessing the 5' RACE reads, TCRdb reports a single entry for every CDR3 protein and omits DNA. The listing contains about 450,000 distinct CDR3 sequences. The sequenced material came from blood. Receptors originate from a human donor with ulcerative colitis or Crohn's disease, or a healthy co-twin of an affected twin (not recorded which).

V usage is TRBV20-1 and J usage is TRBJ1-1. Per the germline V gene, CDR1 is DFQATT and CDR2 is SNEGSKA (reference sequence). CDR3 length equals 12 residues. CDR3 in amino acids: CSASYYVGEAFF.

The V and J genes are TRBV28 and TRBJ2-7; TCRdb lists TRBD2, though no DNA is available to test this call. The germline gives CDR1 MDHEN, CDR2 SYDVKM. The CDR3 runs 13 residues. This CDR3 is CASSYGPRYEQYF.

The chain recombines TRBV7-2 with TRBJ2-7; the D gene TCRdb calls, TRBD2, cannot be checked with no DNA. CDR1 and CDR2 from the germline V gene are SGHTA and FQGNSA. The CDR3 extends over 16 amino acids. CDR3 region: CASSLAHVLTSGEQYF.

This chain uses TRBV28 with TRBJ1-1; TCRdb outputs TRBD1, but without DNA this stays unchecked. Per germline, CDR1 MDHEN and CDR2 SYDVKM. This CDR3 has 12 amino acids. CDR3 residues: CASSSGDRATFF.

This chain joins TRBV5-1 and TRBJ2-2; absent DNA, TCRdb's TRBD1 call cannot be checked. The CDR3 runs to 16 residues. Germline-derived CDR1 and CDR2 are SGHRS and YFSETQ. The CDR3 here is CASSLEGTVNTGELFF.

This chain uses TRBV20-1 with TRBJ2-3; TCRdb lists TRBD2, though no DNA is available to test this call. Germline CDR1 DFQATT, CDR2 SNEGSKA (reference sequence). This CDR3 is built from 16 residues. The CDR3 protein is CSARDTGLARTDTQYF.

CDR3 residues: CATSDLDSGSFQETQYF. The genes are TRBV24-1 and TRBJ2-5; TCRdb proposes TRBD2, but this gene call is untestable without DNA. The germline V gene encodes CDR1 KGHDR and CDR2 SFDVKD. CDR3 length: 17 amino acids.

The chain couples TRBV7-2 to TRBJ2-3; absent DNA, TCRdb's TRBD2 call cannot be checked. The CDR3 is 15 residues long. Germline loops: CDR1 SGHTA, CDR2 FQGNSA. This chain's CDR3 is CASSPGAALTDTQYF.

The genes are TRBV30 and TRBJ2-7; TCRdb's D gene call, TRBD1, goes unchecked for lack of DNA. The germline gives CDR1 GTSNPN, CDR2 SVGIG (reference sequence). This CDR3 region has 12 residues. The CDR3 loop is CAFRDGSYEQYF.

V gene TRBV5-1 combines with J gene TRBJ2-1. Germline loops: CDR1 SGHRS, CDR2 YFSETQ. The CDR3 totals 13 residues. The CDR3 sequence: CASTLEGLNEQFF.

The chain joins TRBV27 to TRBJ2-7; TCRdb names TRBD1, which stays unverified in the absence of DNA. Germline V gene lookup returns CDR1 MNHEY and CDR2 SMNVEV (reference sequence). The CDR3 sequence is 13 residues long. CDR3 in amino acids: CASRLRTGFEQYF.

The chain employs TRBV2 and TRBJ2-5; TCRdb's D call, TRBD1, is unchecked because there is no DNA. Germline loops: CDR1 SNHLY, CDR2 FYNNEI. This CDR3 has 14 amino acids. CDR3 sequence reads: CASSSDRGRETQYF.

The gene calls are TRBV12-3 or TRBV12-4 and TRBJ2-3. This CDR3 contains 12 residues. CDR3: CASSFGFNTQYF.

The CDR3 reads CASSHGQGANEQYF. This chain joins TRBV7-2 and TRBJ2-7; the D call from TCRdb, TRBD1, cannot be confirmed without DNA. This CDR3 has 14 amino acids. Germline V gene sequence: CDR1 SGHTA, CDR2 FQGNSA.

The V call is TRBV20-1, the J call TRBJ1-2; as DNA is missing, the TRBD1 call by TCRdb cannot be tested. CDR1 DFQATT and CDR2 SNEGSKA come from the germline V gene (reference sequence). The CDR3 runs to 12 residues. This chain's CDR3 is CSAGTETYGYTF.

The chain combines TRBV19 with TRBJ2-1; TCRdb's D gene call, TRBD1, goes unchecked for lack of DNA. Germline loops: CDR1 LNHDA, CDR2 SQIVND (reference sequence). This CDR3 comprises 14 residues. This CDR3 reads CASTQGGLGNEQFF.

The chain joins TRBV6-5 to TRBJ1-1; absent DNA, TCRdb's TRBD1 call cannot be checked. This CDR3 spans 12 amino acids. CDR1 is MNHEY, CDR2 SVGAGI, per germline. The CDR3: CASGRLGAEAFF.

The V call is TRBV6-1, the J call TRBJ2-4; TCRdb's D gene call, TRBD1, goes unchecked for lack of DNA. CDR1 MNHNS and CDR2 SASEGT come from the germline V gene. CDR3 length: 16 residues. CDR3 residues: CASSPEQGLAKNIQYF.